The 2 T cell receptor beta chains below were found in one sample sequenced in a study of T cell changes during pregnancy in multiple sclerosis. Some clones are missing from TCRdb's copy, which holds only in-frame ones; the method was immunoSEQ multiplex PCR. The sample has about 58,000 clones, around 93% seen once. The sequencing here drew on CD8+ T cells from peripheral blood mononuclear cells, taken in the second trimester of pregnancy. These receptors all come from a female donor with multiple sclerosis, enrolled in a pregnancy study.

This rearrangement joins TRBV9 to TRBJ1-4; D is uncertain. Germline assignment: CDR1 SGDLS and CDR2 YYNGEE. V shed 0 bases and J shed 4 bases, with 10 bases lying between them. The CDR3 contains 15 residues. The CDR3 nucleotides read TGTGCCAGCAGCGTAGGAGGCAGACTTAATGAAAAACTGTTTTTT. It encodes CASSVGGRLNEKLFF.

This clone was counted once. The chain employs TRBV27 and TRBJ2-7, with a tentative D call TRBD2 (6 bases). Per the germline V gene, CDR1 is MNHEY and CDR2 is SMNVEV (reference sequence). With 5 bases removed from V and 3 bases from J, the gap between germline ends came to 14 bases. The CDR3 loop spans 14 amino acids. The CDR3 bases are TGTGCCAGCAGTATGACTAGTGACTTCTACGAGCAGTACTTC. This codes for CASSMTSDFYEQYF.